This T cell receptor (beta chain) was sequenced during a study of blood T cell repertoires in COVID-19. Data came from immunoSEQ multiplex PCR; TCRdb stores just in-frame clones and leaves some out. Of some 45,000 clones in the sample, approximately 86% were seen once. CDR3 length: 13 residues. V lost 5 bases and J 8 bases, leaving 12 bases between the germline ends. Germline V gene sequence: CDR1 MNHEY, CDR2 SMNVEV (reference sequence). The specimen was peripheral blood. The genes are TRBV27 and TRBJ2-2; no definite D call. This sequence originates from a woman older than 75 with acute or convalescent COVID-19. The CDR3 here is CASSRVIWGELFF. As DNA, the CDR3 is TGTGCCAGCAGTAGAGTAATTTGGGGGGAGCTGTTTTTT.